This TCR beta chain was documented in a study of identical twins. TCRdb reanalysed the 5' RACE reads using MiXCR and keeps one entry per CDR3 protein. The sample has 200,000 to 250,000 distinct CDR3 sequences, 6.5% to 8.5% seen once; the top ten hold around 1.8%. The CDR3 contains 14 residues. The V end was cut by 5 bases, the J end by 6 bases, with 17 bases between. Germline-derived CDR1 and CDR2 are SEHNR and FQNEAQ (reference sequence). Overall study results and limits: Twins showed weaker excess sharing in their beta out-of-frame sequences. There was more out-of-frame TCR alpha sharing in monozygotic twins than models estimated.

Concerning this clonotype: What it binds is unknown.

The sample was also linked to a second study, of yellow fever vaccine responses in identical twins. That source notes: The T cell response to vaccination in identical twins was reportedly partly convergent and partly personalized.

This sequence originates from a woman under 30 in good health. Sequencing was carried out using memory (CD45RO+) T cells sorted from blood. The chain joins TRBV7-9 to TRBJ2-7; D possibly corresponds to TRBD1 (6 bases). Here the CDR3 DNA reads TGTGCCAGCAGCCTACAGGGTGGCGCGGCCGAGCAGTACTTC. Translated: CASSLQGGAAEQYF.